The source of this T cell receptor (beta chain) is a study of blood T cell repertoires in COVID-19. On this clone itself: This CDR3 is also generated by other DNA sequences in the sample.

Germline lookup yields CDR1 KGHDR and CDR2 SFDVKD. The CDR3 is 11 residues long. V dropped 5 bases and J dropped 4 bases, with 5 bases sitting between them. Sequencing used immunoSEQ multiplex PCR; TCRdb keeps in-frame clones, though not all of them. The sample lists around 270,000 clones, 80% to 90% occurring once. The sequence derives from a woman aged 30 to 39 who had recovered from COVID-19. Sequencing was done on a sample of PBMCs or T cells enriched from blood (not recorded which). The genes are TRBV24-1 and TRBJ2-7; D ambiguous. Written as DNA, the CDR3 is TGTGCCACCAGTGCGGGTTACGAGCAGTACTTC. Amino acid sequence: CATSAGYEQYF.